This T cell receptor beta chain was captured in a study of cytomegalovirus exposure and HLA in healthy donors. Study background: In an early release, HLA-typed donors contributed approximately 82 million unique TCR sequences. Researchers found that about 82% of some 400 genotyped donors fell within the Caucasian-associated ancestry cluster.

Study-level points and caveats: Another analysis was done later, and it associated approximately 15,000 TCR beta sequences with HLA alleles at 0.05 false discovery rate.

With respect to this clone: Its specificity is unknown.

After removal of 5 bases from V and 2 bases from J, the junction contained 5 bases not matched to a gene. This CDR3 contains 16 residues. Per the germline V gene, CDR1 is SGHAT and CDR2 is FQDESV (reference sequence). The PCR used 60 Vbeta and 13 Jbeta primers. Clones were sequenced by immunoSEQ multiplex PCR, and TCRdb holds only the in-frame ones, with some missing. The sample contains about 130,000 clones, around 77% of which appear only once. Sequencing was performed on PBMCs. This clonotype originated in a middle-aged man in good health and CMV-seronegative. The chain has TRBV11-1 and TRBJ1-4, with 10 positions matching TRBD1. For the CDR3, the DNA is TGTGCCAGCAGCCTGACAGGGGGCGCGACTAATGAAAAACTGTTTTTT. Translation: CASSLTGGATNEKLFF.